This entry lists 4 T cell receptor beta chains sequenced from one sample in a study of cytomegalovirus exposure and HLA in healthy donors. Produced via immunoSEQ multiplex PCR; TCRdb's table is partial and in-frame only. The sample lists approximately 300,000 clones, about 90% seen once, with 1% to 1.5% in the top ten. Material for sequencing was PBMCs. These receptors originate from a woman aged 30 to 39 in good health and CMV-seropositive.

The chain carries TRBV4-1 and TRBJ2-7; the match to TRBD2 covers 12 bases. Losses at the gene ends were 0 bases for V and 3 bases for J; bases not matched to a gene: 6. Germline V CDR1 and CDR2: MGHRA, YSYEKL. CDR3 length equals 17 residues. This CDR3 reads CASSQDRTSGTYYEQYF. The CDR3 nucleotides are TGCGCCAGCAGCCAAGACAGGACTAGCGGGACCTACTACGAGCAGTACTTC.

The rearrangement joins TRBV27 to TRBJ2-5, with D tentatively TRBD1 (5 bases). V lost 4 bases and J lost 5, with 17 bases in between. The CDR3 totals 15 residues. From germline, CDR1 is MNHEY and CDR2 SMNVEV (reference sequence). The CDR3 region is CASSSTRVGRETQYF. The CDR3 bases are TGTGCCAGCAGTTCAACCAGGGTCGGGCGGGAGACCCAGTACTTC.

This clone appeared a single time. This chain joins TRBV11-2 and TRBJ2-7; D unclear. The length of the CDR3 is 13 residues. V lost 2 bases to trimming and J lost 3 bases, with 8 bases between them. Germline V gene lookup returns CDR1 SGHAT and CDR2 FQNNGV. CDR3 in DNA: TGTGCCAGCAGCTTAAACCCACACTACGAGCAGTACTTC. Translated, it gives CASSLNPHYEQYF.

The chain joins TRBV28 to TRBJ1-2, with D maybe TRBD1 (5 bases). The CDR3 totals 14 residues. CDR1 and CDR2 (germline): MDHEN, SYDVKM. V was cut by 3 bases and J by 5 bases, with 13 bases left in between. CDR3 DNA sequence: TGTGCCAGCAGTTTCCCGGGACGGCTGTATGGCTACACCTTC. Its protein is CASSFPGRLYGYTF.